The 6 T cell receptor beta chains reported below all come from one sample, sequenced in a study of spatial heterogeneity in lung cancer. Using its own MiXCR run on the 5' RACE reads, TCRdb lists one record per CDR3 protein. The profile shows more than 95,000 distinct CDR3 sequences, roughly an eighth of them singletons. The time point was: blood at routine non-recurrence follow-up after resection. Without sorting, whole RNA was sequenced from tumor, nontumor lung or frozen PBMC. Sequences were derived from PBMCs, sampled at follow-up. These receptors came from a male donor with early-stage non-small cell lung cancer.

This clonotype appeared many times. A junction end diverges from the germline sequence, so it may reflect a read error. This chain connects TRBV20-1 to TRBJ2-3, with D perhaps TRBD1 or TRBD2 (5 bases each). This CDR3 spans 8 amino acids. The germline V gene has CDR1 DFQATT and CDR2 SNEGSKA (reference sequence). The CDR3 DNA sequence: TGCAGTGCTAGGGGACGAGATTTT. It yields the protein CSARGRDF.

Only a few counts were recorded for this clonotype. V is TRBV4-1 and J is TRBJ1-5; 7 nucleotides match TRBD1. CDR3 length equals 12 residues. The germline CDR1 and CDR2 sequences are MGHRA and YSYEKL. With 7 bases clipped from V and 8 bases from J, the junction kept 5 bases outside the gene matches. The CDR3 region has the DNA TGCGCCAGCAACAGGGGTTTTGAGCCCCAGCATTTT. Amino acid sequence: CASNRGFEPQHF.

This clonotype was seen many times. The CDR3, as DNA: TGCAGTGCTAGTCCTCCCGCCGGGACCCAAAACCACGGGCAACAAGAGACCCAGTACTTC. It yields the protein CSASPPAGTQNHGQQETQYF. The chain employs TRBV20-1 and TRBJ2-5; D may correspond to TRBD1 or TRBD2 (5 bases each). Germline lookup yields CDR1 DFQATT and CDR2 SNEGSKA (reference sequence). The CDR3 totals 20 residues. Trimming took off 3 bases at V and 2 bases at J, with 31 bases between the two ends.

V is TRBV6-5 and J is TRBJ2-6; D uncertain. The germline V gene has CDR1 MNHEY and CDR2 SVGAGI. This CDR3 has 17 residues. Trimming shortened V by 0 bases and J by 2 bases, and 11 bases separated the two germline ends. The DNA for the CDR3 is TGTGCCAGCAGTTACTCGGCCAGGCAAGCTGGGGCCAACGTCCTGACTTTC. Translation: CASSYSARQAGANVLTF.

This clonotype was seen many times. This chain connects TRBV4-3 to TRBJ2-7; a possible D gene is TRBD1 (6 bases). Trimming removed 0 bases at V and 7 bases at J, with 16 bases between. CDR1 and CDR2 from the germline V gene are LGHNA and YSLEER. CDR3 length: 15 amino acids. In nucleotides, the CDR3 is TGCGCCAGCAGCCAAGAGTGGACAGCCCAGGTAGAGCAGTACTTC. Translated, it gives CASSQEWTAQVEQYF.

V is TRBV7-2 and J is TRBJ2-7; either TRBD1 or TRBD2 may fit D (5 bases each). The CDR3 is 16 residues long. V was shortened by 5 bases and J by 0 bases, with 17 bases between the two germline ends. CDR1 is SGHTA and CDR2 is FQGNSA in the germline V gene. As DNA, the CDR3 is TGTGCCAGCAGCCGGGGCGGACGGGTGAGCTCCTACGAGCAGTACTTC. Translation: CASSRGGRVSSYEQYF.